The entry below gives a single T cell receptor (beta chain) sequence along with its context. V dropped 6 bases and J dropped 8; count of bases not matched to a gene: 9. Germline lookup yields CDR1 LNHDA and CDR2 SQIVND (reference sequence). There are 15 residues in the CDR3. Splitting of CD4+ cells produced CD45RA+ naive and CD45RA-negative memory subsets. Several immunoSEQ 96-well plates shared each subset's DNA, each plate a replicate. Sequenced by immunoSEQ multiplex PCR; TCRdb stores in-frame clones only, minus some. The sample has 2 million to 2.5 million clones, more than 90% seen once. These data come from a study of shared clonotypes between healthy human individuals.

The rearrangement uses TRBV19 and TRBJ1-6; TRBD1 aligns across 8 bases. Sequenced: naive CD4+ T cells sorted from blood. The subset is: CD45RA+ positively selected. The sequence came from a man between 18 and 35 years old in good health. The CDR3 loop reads CASSDQGAVYSPLHF. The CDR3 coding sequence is TGTGCCAGTAGCGACCAGGGGGCGGTTTATTCACCCCTCCACTTT.